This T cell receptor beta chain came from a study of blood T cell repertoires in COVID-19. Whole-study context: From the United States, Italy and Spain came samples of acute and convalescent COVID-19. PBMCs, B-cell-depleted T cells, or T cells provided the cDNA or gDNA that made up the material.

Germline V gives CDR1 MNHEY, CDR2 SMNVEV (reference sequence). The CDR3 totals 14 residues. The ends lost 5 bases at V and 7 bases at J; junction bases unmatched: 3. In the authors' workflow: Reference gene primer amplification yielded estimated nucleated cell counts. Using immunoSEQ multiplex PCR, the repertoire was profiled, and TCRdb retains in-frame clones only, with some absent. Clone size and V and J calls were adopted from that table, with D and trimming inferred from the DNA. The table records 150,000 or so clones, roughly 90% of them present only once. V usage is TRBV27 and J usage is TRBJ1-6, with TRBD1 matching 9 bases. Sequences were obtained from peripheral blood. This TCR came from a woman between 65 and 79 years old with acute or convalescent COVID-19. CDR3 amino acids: CASSPGTGNSPLHF. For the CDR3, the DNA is TGTGCCAGCAGTCCCGGGACAGGGAATTCACCCCTCCACTTT.